Following are 32 T cell receptor beta chains from one sample sequenced in a study of cytomegalovirus exposure and HLA in healthy donors. The PCR made use of 60 Vbeta and 13 Jbeta primers. The repertoire was sequenced with immunoSEQ multiplex PCR; TCRdb's copy has only in-frame clones and lacks some. The data contain 65,000 to 85,000 clones, roughly 90% of them singletons. Sequencing used PBMCs. The origin of the receptors is a woman aged 25-40 years in good health and CMV-seronegative.

The rearrangement joins TRBV5-6 to TRBJ2-1, with unresolved D. Trimming took off 0 bases at V and 0 bases at J, with 13 bases between the two ends. Germline V gene sequence: CDR1 SGHDT, CDR2 YYEEEE. This CDR3 is 17 amino acids long. The chain's CDR3 is CASSLETSWSSYNEQFF. CDR3 coding DNA: TGTGCCAGCAGCTTGGAAACGAGCTGGAGCTCCTACAATGAGCAGTTCTTC.

The chain combines TRBV5-4 with TRBJ2-7; 9 nucleotides match TRBD2. Germline V gene lookup returns CDR1 SGHNT and CDR2 YYREEE (reference sequence). The CDR3 sequence is 15 residues long. Losses at the gene ends were 6 bases for V and 2 bases for J; bases not matched to a gene: 9. CDR3 region: CASNAGGPDPYEQYF. The CDR3, as DNA: TGTGCCAGCAATGCGGGAGGGCCGGACCCCTACGAGCAGTACTTC.

This chain links TRBV6-4 with TRBJ1-2; TRBD1 aligns across 7 bases. V lost 2 bases, J lost 7 bases, and 4 bases stayed unmatched. The CDR3 spans 13 residues. Germline V CDR1 and CDR2: MRHNA, SNTAGT. The CDR3 is CASSDQPGGGYTF. Here the CDR3 DNA reads TGTGCCAGCAGTGACCAGCCAGGGGGTGGCTACACCTTC.

The V gene is TRBV7-3, the J gene TRBJ1-1; TRBD1 might be the D (6 bases). CDR1 and CDR2 (germline): SGHTA, FQGTGA. The CDR3 sequence is 13 residues long. Trimming left V 4 bases short and J 3 bases short, with 9 bases between. Here the CDR3 reads CASSSPGDTEAFF. The CDR3 DNA reads TGTGCCAGCAGCTCCCCAGGGGACACTGAAGCTTTCTTT.

This clone occurred a few times. The chain employs TRBV7-2 and TRBJ2-7; the D is unclear. The CDR3 is 13 amino acids. Trimming removed 1 base from V and 2 bases from J, with 6 bases in between. In germline, CDR1 is SGHTA, CDR2 FQGNSA. The CDR3 region is CASSLELTYEQYF. DNA for the CDR3: TGTGCCAGCAGCTTAGAACTGACCTACGAGCAGTACTTC.

The rearrangement uses TRBV4-3 and TRBJ2-7; 8 bases are shared with TRBD2. CDR3 length: 14 amino acids. Per germline, CDR1 LGHNA and CDR2 YSLEER. The junction had 9 bases not matched to a gene; V was cut back by 6 bases and J by 5 bases. The CDR3 DNA is TGCGCCAGCAGAAAAGCGGGAGAGACCGACGAGCAGTACTTC. The encoded protein is CASRKAGETDEQYF.

The chain employs TRBV11-2 and TRBJ1-4; D is unclear. V lost 5 bases and J lost 7, with 11 bases in between. This CDR3 is built from 13 residues. In germline, CDR1 is SGHAT, CDR2 FQNNGV. CDR3 sequence: CASSPYASEKLFF. In nucleotides, the CDR3 is TGTGCCAGCAGCCCGTATGCCAGTGAAAAACTGTTTTTT.

CDR3 DNA sequence: TGTGCCAGTAGTCTATGGACAGGGGAGGACGAAAAACTGTTTTTT. Protein sequence: CASSLWTGEDEKLFF. The rearrangement uses TRBV19 and TRBJ1-4; the match to TRBD1 covers 9 bases. The CDR3 is 15 residues long. The V segment lost 5 bases and the J segment 8 bases; nucleotides outside the gene matches: 9. CDR1 and CDR2 (germline): LNHDA, SQIVND (reference sequence).

This rearrangement joins TRBV7-4 to TRBJ1-3, with 8 bases that match TRBD1. The CDR3 consists of 17 residues. The germline V gene encodes CDR1 SGHVT and CDR2 SQSDAQ. Trimming cost V 6 bases and J 2 bases; bases outside gene matches: 12. CDR3 protein: CASRKGDRFLTGNTIYF. CDR3 sequence (DNA): TGTGCCAGCAGGAAAGGGGACAGGTTCCTGACTGGAAACACCATATATTTT.

The rearrangement joins TRBV19 to TRBJ2-7, with 11 bases aligning to TRBD2. There are 15 residues in the CDR3. CDR1 and CDR2 (germline): LNHDA, SQIVND (reference sequence). V was clipped by 5 bases and J by 2 bases; unmatched bases: 5. The CDR3 nucleotides read TGTGCCAGTAGTGTCATAGCGGGAGGGACCTACGAGCAGTACTTC. Translation: CASSVIAGGTYEQYF.

The chain carries TRBV6-1 and TRBJ2-7, with D tentatively TRBD2 (5 bases). Germline V gene lookup returns CDR1 MNHNS and CDR2 SASEGT. The CDR3 contains 13 residues. The V end lost 5 bases, the J end lost 7 bases, and 15 bases lay between the germline ends. The CDR3 here is CASSQTGVGEQYF. Here the CDR3 DNA reads TGTGCCAGCAGTCAGACCGGGGTCGGGGAGCAGTACTTC.

V gene TRBV4-1 combines with J gene TRBJ2-7, with 14 bases that match TRBD2. V was clipped by 0 bases and J by 5 bases; unmatched bases: 6. Germline-derived CDR1 and CDR2 are MGHRA and YSYEKL. The CDR3 runs to 17 residues. CDR3 DNA sequence: TGCGCCAGCAGCCAAGAAGTGGGACTAGCGGGAGCCCACGAGCAGTACTTC. Protein product: CASSQEVGLAGAHEQYF.

V gene TRBV5-8 combines with J gene TRBJ2-6; no clear D. The CDR3 covers 15 residues. CDR1 and CDR2 from the germline V gene are SGHTS and YDEGEE. Deletions cut 1 base from V and 4 bases from J, with 9 bases between. The DNA of the CDR3 is TGTGCCAGCAGCTTGCGGTTCCCCGGGGCCAACGTCCTGACTTTC. Its protein is CASSLRFPGANVLTF.

This clone has only a few counts. The chain links TRBV2 to TRBJ1-4; D gene unclear. V was trimmed by 2 bases and J by 11 bases, leaving 6 bases between them. This CDR3 region has 11 residues. Germline V gene sequence: CDR1 SNHLY, CDR2 FYNNEI. CDR3 sequence reads: CASSEMRKLFF. CDR3 DNA: TGTGCCAGCAGTGAAATGCGGAAACTGTTTTTT.

The chain links TRBV29-1 to TRBJ2-3, with D perhaps matching TRBD2 (6 bases). The length of the CDR3 is 13 residues. Germline CDR1 and CDR2: SQVTM and ANQGSEA. V lost 6 bases, J lost 5 bases, and 15 bases lay in between. CDR3 sequence: CSVGWGVGDTQYF. In DNA, the CDR3 is TGCAGCGTGGGGTGGGGGGTAGGAGATACGCAGTATTTT.

V usage is TRBV4-3 and J usage is TRBJ1-2, with TRBD1 as a possible D gene (6 bases). This CDR3 region has 16 residues. Trimming took off 3 bases at V and 8 bases at J, with 22 bases between the two ends. CDR1 is LGHNA and CDR2 is YSLEER in the germline V gene. In nucleotides, the CDR3 is TGCGCCAGCAGCCACGCCCCGGGAACAGGGTCTCGGGGCTACACCTTC. It codes for CASSHAPGTGSRGYTF.

This rearrangement joins TRBV10-3 to TRBJ1-1, with D unclear. This CDR3 has 13 amino acids. V was trimmed by 7 bases and J by 5 bases, leaving 14 bases between them. The germline gives CDR1 ENHRY, CDR2 SYGVKD. Written as DNA, the CDR3 is TGTGCCATCACCCCCCGGGAGCAAACTGAAGCTTTCTTT. Translating gives CAITPREQTEAFF.

This clone has a single count. The same CDR3 arises from other DNA sequences in this sample as well. The V call is TRBV11-1, the J call TRBJ2-6; 7 bases align to TRBD2. Trimming took 1 base from V and 0 from J; bases not matched to a gene: 0. The CDR3 is 16 amino acids. Per the germline V gene, CDR1 is SGHAT and CDR2 is FQDESV (reference sequence). DNA of the CDR3: TGTGCCAGCAGCTTAGGGGAGGGCTCTGGGGCCAACGTCCTGACTTTC. Its translation is CASSLGEGSGANVLTF.

CDR3 residues: CASSLGAGKYEQYF. The CDR3 DNA is TGTGCCAGCAGCTTAGGGGCAGGGAAGTACGAGCAGTACTTC. The V gene is TRBV11-2, the J gene TRBJ2-7, with a tentative D call TRBD1 (5 bases). Germline CDR1 and CDR2: SGHAT and FQNNGV. Trimming took 1 base from V and 4 from J, leaving 11 bases between them. The CDR3 length is 14 residues.

The J gene is TRBJ2-7, the V gene TRBV30, with D possibly matching TRBD1 (5 bases). V was shortened by 2 bases and J by 3 bases, with 20 bases between the two germline ends. This CDR3 has 16 residues. Germline V gene lookup returns CDR1 GTSNPN and CDR2 SVGIG (reference sequence). CDR3 DNA sequence: TGTGCCTGGAGTCCAGACCGCAGGGTCCCCATCTACGAGCAGTACTTC. Translated: CAWSPDRRVPIYEQYF. The whole variable domain, remainder taken from reference TRBV30 and TRBJ2-7, is SQTIHQWPATLVQPVGSPLSLECTVEGTSNPNLYWYRQAAGRGLQLLFYSVGIGQISSEVPQNLSASRPQDRQFILSSKKLLLSDSGFYLCAWSPDRRVPIYEQYFGPGTRLTVT.

In its sample, this clone was seen a few times. The rearrangement links TRBV6-5 to TRBJ1-4; 8 bases align to TRBD1. V lost 0 bases, J lost 8 bases, and 5 bases stayed unmatched. The CDR3 runs 15 residues. Per germline, CDR1 MNHEY and CDR2 SVGAGI. The CDR3 sequence: CASSYSGQGREKLFF. In DNA form, the CDR3 reads TGTGCCAGCAGTTACTCAGGACAGGGAAGGGAAAAACTGTTTTTT.

The V gene is TRBV4-1, the J gene TRBJ2-1; TRBD2 matches 7 bases. The CDR3 length is 16 residues. Trimming cost V 1 base and J 3 bases; bases outside gene matches: 6. CDR1 is MGHRA, CDR2 YSYEKL, per germline. CDR3 protein: CASSQGEAGLYNEQFF. The CDR3 coding sequence is TGCGCCAGCAGCCAAGGGGAAGCGGGGCTCTACAATGAGCAGTTCTTC.

The chain carries TRBV15 and TRBJ2-2; D unresolved. The CDR3 loop spans 16 amino acids. V lost 0 bases to trimming and J lost 1 base, with 9 bases between them. In germline, CDR1 is LNHNV, CDR2 YYDKDF (reference sequence). CDR3 in amino acids: CATSREEPGNTGELFF. The CDR3 DNA sequence: TGTGCCACCAGCAGAGAGGAACCGGGGAACACCGGGGAGCTGTTTTTT.

The chain joins TRBV19 to TRBJ2-7; D uncertain. CDR3 length: 14 amino acids. CDR1 and CDR2 from the germline V gene are LNHDA and SQIVND (reference sequence). V was cut by 5 bases and J by 3 bases, with 14 bases left in between. The CDR3: CASSDTIAHYEQYF. Here the CDR3 DNA reads TGTGCCAGTAGTGACACCATCGCCCACTACGAGCAGTACTTC.

This chain uses TRBV4-1 with TRBJ1-2; 11 nucleotides agree with TRBD1. CDR3 size: 16 residues. The V gene end was trimmed by 1 base and the J gene end by 2 bases; junction bases not matched to a gene: 3. Germline V gene lookup returns CDR1 MGHRA and CDR2 YSYEKL. The CDR3 nucleotides are TGCGCCAGCAGCCAAGTAGGGACAGGGGGGAACTATGGCTACACCTTC. It encodes CASSQVGTGGNYGYTF.

The rearrangement uses TRBV7-2 and TRBJ1-2; D is unresolved. CDR1 is SGHTA, CDR2 FQGNSA, per germline. The CDR3 loop spans 16 amino acids. The ends were cut back, 1 base at V and 2 bases at J, with 14 bases in the middle. The CDR3 reads CASSLGAQQVNYGYTF. The DNA of the CDR3 is TGTGCCAGCAGCTTAGGGGCGCAGCAGGTCAACTATGGCTACACCTTC.

This clone has just one count. This chain uses TRBV5-1 with TRBJ2-5; 7 bases are shared with TRBD1. Germline CDR1 is SGHRS and CDR2 is YFSETQ. Trimming cost V 6 bases and J 4 bases; bases outside gene matches: 12. The CDR3 is 15 amino acids. The CDR3 reads CASNLQGSGVETQYF. As DNA, the CDR3 is TGCGCCAGCAACTTACAGGGGTCAGGGGTAGAGACCCAGTACTTC.

This clone appeared a few times. V gene TRBV7-6 combines with J gene TRBJ1-3; D is possibly TRBD1 (6 bases). V was clipped by 2 bases and J by 7 bases, with 12 bases between them. The CDR3 loop spans 14 amino acids. Germline-derived CDR1 and CDR2 are SGHVS and FNYEAQ. The CDR3 DNA reads TGTGCCAGCAGCTTACCTAGCGGGGGCAACACCATATATTTT. This encodes CASSLPSGGNTIYF.

V is TRBV4-3 and J is TRBJ2-2; D possibly corresponds to TRBD2 (6 bases). The V gene lost 0 bases and the J gene lost 4 bases, with 18 bases spanning the gap. This CDR3 has 18 residues. Looked up from germline, CDR1 is LGHNA and CDR2 is YSLEER. The CDR3 DNA reads TGCGCCAGCAGCCAAGAGGGGACCTTGGTGGGGGGCACCGGGGAGCTGTTTTTT. Its translation: CASSQEGTLVGGTGELFF.

The rearrangement joins TRBV9 to TRBJ2-5; TRBD1 matches 11 bases. This CDR3 is 16 amino acids long. V lost 3 bases to trimming and J lost 4 bases; unmatched junction nucleotides: 8. Germline assignment: CDR1 SGDLS and CDR2 YYNGEE. Here the CDR3 DNA reads TGTGCCAGCAGCGCGGGGACAGGGGGATTAGGAGAGACCCAGTACTTC. This sequence encodes CASSAGTGGLGETQYF.

The genes are TRBV29-1 and TRBJ2-1; 10 bases line up with TRBD1. The CDR3 length is 13 residues. Germline V lookup: CDR1 SQVTM, CDR2 ANQGSEA. With 7 bases clipped from V and 1 base from J, the junction kept 1 base outside the gene matches. The CDR3 sequence is CSADRGSYNEQFF. CDR3 nucleotide sequence: TGCAGCGCGGACAGGGGGTCCTACAATGAGCAGTTCTTC.

The CDR3 reads CASSLGTSGYLNEQFF. DNA of the CDR3: TGTGCCAGCAGCTTAGGGACTAGCGGCTACCTCAATGAGCAGTTCTTC. The V call is TRBV7-9, the J call TRBJ2-1; 10 nucleotides match TRBD2. From germline, CDR1 is SEHNR and CDR2 FQNEAQ (reference sequence). This CDR3 has 16 residues. The V and J ends lost 1 base and 6 bases, in that order; junction bases with no gene match: 6.